Presented here are 21 T cell receptor beta chains from one specimen sequenced in a study of T cell clonality in common variable immunodeficiency. The protocol was immunoSEQ multiplex PCR, while the TCRdb copy is restricted to in-frame clones and leaves out a portion. The table lists more than 45,000 clones, with no singletons. The specimen was peripheral blood mononuclear cells. Receptors were obtained from a person between 18 and 75 years old in good health.

This clone was counted between two and nine times. The CDR3 extends 3 residues past the end of the read, so its final part is completed from the germline J gene. The chain combines TRBV10-2 with TRBJ1-6; 11 nucleotides agree with TRBD1. The germline CDR1 and CDR2 sequences are WSHSY and SAAADI. Unmatched junction bases numbered 5, after V lost 5 bases and J lost 8 bases. This CDR3 contains 15 residues. The CDR3 sequence is CASSSDRGQYSPLHF. The CDR3 DNA, read in part, is TGCGCCAGCAGTTCGGACAGGGGGCAGTATTCACCC.

This clone was seen at least ten times. The CDR3 extends 3 residues past the end of the read, so its final part is completed from the germline J gene. The chain employs TRBV20-1 and TRBJ2-7; 8 bases line up with TRBD2. With 3 bases clipped from V and 3 bases from J, the junction kept 16 bases outside the gene matches. The CDR3 extends over 17 amino acids. Per germline, CDR1 DFQATT and CDR2 SNEGSKA (reference sequence). CDR3 bases read: TGCAGTGCTAGGCCCAGCGGGGGCTTGAAATCGGGCTACGAG. Its translation: CSARPSGGLKSGYE. The full CDR3 reads CSARPSGGLKSGYEQYF.

The CDR3 region is CASSAGGAISSYEQYF. The sequenced CDR3 bases are TGTGCCAGCAGCGCCGGCGGGGCCATAAGCTCCTACGAG. The rearrangement uses TRBV5-4 and TRBJ2-7; D may be TRBD2 (6 bases). The CDR3 end falls 3 residues outside the read, so it is completed with the germline J gene. The ends were cut back, 4 bases at V and 0 bases at J, with 17 bases in the middle. The CDR3 consists of 16 residues. The germline V gene encodes CDR1 SGHNT and CDR2 YYREEE (reference sequence).

This clone was detected ten times or more. The read halts 3 residues ahead of the CDR3 end, with the missing end drawn from the germline J gene. The J gene is TRBJ1-1, the V gene TRBV29-1; D unresolved. The length of the CDR3 is 11 residues. Trimming took 7 bases from V and 0 from J, leaving 6 bases between them. Per the germline V gene, CDR1 is SQVTM and CDR2 is ANQGSEA. The CDR3 reads CSAIMNTEAFF. The DNA read from the CDR3 is TGCAGCGCTATAATGAACACTGAA.

This clone has a count of ten or more. The CDR3 extends 3 residues past the end of the read, so its final part is completed from the germline J gene. The V gene is TRBV20-1, the J gene TRBJ2-1; a weak D match, TRBD2 (6 bases). The germline V gene has CDR1 DFQATT and CDR2 SNEGSKA (reference sequence). This CDR3 has 13 amino acids. V was pared by 3 bases and J by 7 bases, with 13 bases between. CDR3 residues: CSASSWGENEQFF. The sequenced part of the CDR3 DNA is TGCAGTGCTAGTAGTTGGGGGGAAAATGAG.

This clone was observed a few times. Read coverage stops 3 residues before the CDR3 terminus; the germline J gene supplies the remainder. This chain joins TRBV20-1 and TRBJ2-7, with TRBD2 matching over 8 bases. In germline, CDR1 is DFQATT, CDR2 SNEGSKA (reference sequence). CDR3 length equals 12 residues. V was pared by 0 bases and J by 6 bases, with 1 base of the junction left unmatched. The DNA read from the CDR3 is TGCAGTGCTAGAGAAGGGACTAGCGAG. It is translated as CSAREGTSE. The full CDR3 reads CSAREGTSEQYF.

This clone was seen repeatedly, ten times or more. The read terminates 3 residues ahead of where the CDR3 ends, so the germline J gene completes it. The chain joins TRBV18 to TRBJ2-3, with a possible D match to TRBD1 (6 bases). Trimming stripped 5 bases from V and 0 bases from J, with 12 bases between. This CDR3 comprises 15 residues. CDR1 and CDR2 from the germline V gene are KGHSH and LQKENI. CDR3 protein: CASSSGQQSTDTQYF. The part of the CDR3 DNA that was read is TGTGCCAGCTCATCGGGACAACAAAGCACAGATACG. Drawing the rest from reference TRBV18 and TRBJ2-3, the complete variable domain is NAGVMQNPRHLVRRRGQEARLRCSPMKGHSHVYWYRQLPEEGLKFMVYLQKENIIDESGMPKERFSAEFPKEGPSILRIQQVVRGDSAAYFCASSSGQQSTDTQYFGPGTRLTVL.

This clone showed up many times. The read is 3 residues too short to cover the CDR3 end, so that end is filled in from the germline J gene. V is TRBV5-1 and J is TRBJ1-1; 10 bases are a match to TRBD1. CDR1 and CDR2 from the germline V gene are SGHRS and YFSETQ. The CDR3 is 16 residues long. CDR3 bases read: TGCGCCAGCAGCTTGGACCAAGCCGACAGGGGGCGTCCA. Residues: CASSLDQADRGRP. The full CDR3 is CASSLDQADRGRPAFF.

Ten or more counts support this clone. The observed sequence ends 3 residues before the CDR3 terminus, with the missing tail filled in from the germline J gene. The chain uses TRBV5-1 and TRBJ2-7; 8 positions match TRBD2. Trimming took 0 bases from V and 0 from J; bases not matched to a gene: 2. There are 15 residues in the CDR3. The germline V gene encodes CDR1 SGHRS and CDR2 YFSETQ. CDR3 in amino acids: CASSLELAVSYEQYF. CDR3 DNA, as far as it was read: TGCGCCAGCAGCTTGGAACTAGCGGTCTCCTACGAG. Drawing the rest from reference TRBV5-1 and TRBJ2-7, the complete variable domain is KAGVTQTPRYLIKTRGQQVTLSCSPISGHRSVSWYQQTPGQGLQFLFEYFSETQRNKGNFPGRFSGRQFSNSRSEMNVSTLELGDSALYLCASSLELAVSYEQYFGPGTRLTVT.

This clone was seen ten or more times. The CDR3 end falls 3 residues outside the read, so it is completed with the germline J gene. The chain joins TRBV30 to TRBJ1-1, with D possibly being TRBD1 (6 bases). Deletions cut 3 bases from V and 3 bases from J, with 11 bases between. Germline lookup yields CDR1 GTSNPN and CDR2 SVGIG (reference sequence). The CDR3 sequence is 13 residues long. Incomplete CDR3 DNA: TGTGCCTGGAGAGCAACAGGGCACACTGAA. Its translation is CAWRATGHTE. The whole CDR3 reads CAWRATGHTEAFF.

Remarks on this clone: The read ends 3 residues before the CDR3 terminus; that terminus is restored from the germline J gene. The rearrangement links TRBV18 to TRBJ2-4; D not resolved. The CDR3 totals 12 residues. Germline values: CDR1 KGHSH, CDR2 LQKENI. The CDR3 bases that were read are TGTGCCAGCTCACCACGTGCGTATGGT. It codes for CASSPRAYG. The whole CDR3 sequence is CASSPRAYGQYF.

This clone was observed many times. The junction differs from germline at one of its ends, possibly a read error. The CDR3 end is not reached by the read, which stops 3 residues before it; the germline J gene fills it in. The rearrangement links TRBV7-9 to TRBJ1-4, with D unclear. The CDR3 spans 14 residues. Germline-derived CDR1 and CDR2 are SEHNR and FQNEAQ (reference sequence). The part of the CDR3 DNA that was read is TGTGCCAGCAGCCCCCGCGCAACTGATGAAAAA. Encoded protein: CASSPRATDEK. The entire CDR3 is CASSPRATDEKLFF.

This clone was found many times. From the germline J gene comes the end of the CDR3, since the read stops 3 residues before it. The chain has TRBV30 and TRBJ2-7; perhaps TRBD1 as D (6 bases). Germline assignment: CDR1 GTSNPN and CDR2 SVGIG (reference sequence). The CDR3 loop spans 11 amino acids. Trimming took off 8 bases at V and 1 base at J, with 9 bases between the two ends. Incomplete CDR3 DNA: TGTGCCCATGGACAGTCCTACGAG. It encodes CAHGQSYE. The whole CDR3 protein is CAHGQSYEQYF.

This clone has just a few counts. The read stops 3 residues short of the end of the CDR3; the missing end is completed from the germline J gene. The rearrangement uses TRBV5-1 and TRBJ1-2; the match to TRBD1 covers 8 bases. With 2 bases clipped from V and 4 bases from J, the junction kept 7 bases outside the gene matches. Germline V gene lookup returns CDR1 SGHRS and CDR2 YFSETQ. The CDR3 contains 15 residues. CDR3 DNA (partial): TGCGCCAGCAGCTTACAGGGGGACTCTTCCTATGGC. Translation gives CASSLQGDSSYG. The whole CDR3 protein is CASSLQGDSSYGYTF.

This clone was counted many times. The read stops 3 residues short of the end of the CDR3; the missing end is completed from the germline J gene. The chain uses TRBV19 and TRBJ2-1, with 9 positions matching TRBD2. Trimming took 1 base from V and 4 from J; bases not matched to a gene: 5. The CDR3 spans 16 residues. Germline values: CDR1 LNHDA, CDR2 SQIVND (reference sequence). The covered CDR3 bases are TGTGCCAGTAGTATAGTTGCCCTAGCGGGGTACAATGAG. It is translated as CASSIVALAGYNE. The complete CDR3 reads CASSIVALAGYNEQFF. Filled out from reference TRBV19 and TRBJ2-1, the complete variable domain reads DGGITQSPKYLFRKEGQNVTLSCEQNLNHDAMYWYRQDPGQGLRLIYYSQIVNDFQKGDIAEGYSVSREKKESFPLTVTSAQKNPTAFYLCASSIVALAGYNEQFFGPGTRLTVL.

This clone was recorded at least ten times. The CDR3 end is not reached by the read, which stops 3 residues before it; the germline J gene fills it in. The chain has TRBV6-4 and TRBJ2-3, with 13 bases aligning to TRBD2. J was trimmed by 1 base and V by 2 bases; bases with no gene match: 0. Germline CDR1 and CDR2: MRHNA and SNTAGT. CDR3 length equals 16 residues. Incomplete CDR3 DNA: TGTGCCAGCAGTGACGGGACTAGCGGGGGCACAGATACG. Its protein is CASSDGTSGGTDT. From start to end, the CDR3 is CASSDGTSGGTDTQYF.

This clone was recorded many times. The read ends 3 residues shy of where the CDR3 ends; the end is completed using the germline J gene. The chain joins TRBV6-1 to TRBJ1-1; 10 bases map to TRBD1. Germline V gives CDR1 MNHNS, CDR2 SASEGT. CDR3 size: 16 residues. J lost 4 bases, V lost 2 bases, and 7 bases had no gene match. The part of the CDR3 DNA that was read is TGTGCCAGCAGTGAAAAGACAGGGGGCGCGGGCACTGAA. Translation: CASSEKTGGAGTE. The CDR3, in full, reads CASSEKTGGAGTEAFF.

This clone was counted many times. The CDR3 DNA, read in part, is TGTGCCAGCTCACCCCATCGGGGGGAGGCCTACGAG. Protein sequence: CASSPHRGEAYE. In full, the CDR3 reads CASSPHRGEAYEQYF. The rearrangement uses TRBV18 and TRBJ2-7; 7 nucleotides agree with TRBD2. The read gets to within 3 residues of the CDR3 end, and the germline J gene fills in the rest. The CDR3 has 15 amino acids. Per germline, CDR1 KGHSH and CDR2 LQKENI. After removal of 3 bases from V and 2 bases from J, the junction contained 7 bases not matched to a gene.

This clone was counted ten times or more. Sequencing ends 3 residues short of the CDR3 end; the germline J gene provides the rest. The genes are TRBV6-1 and TRBJ1-6; the match to TRBD1 covers 8 bases. This CDR3 is built from 14 residues. V was pared by 2 bases and J by 9 bases, with 3 bases of the junction left unmatched. Germline V CDR1 and CDR2: MNHNS, SASEGT. CDR3 sequence reads: CASSERQGSSPLHF. The CDR3 DNA, read in part, is TGTGCCAGCAGTGAACGACAGGGGTCTTCACCC.

This clone was picked up many times. CDR3 sequence reads: CASSFRDRAYGYTF. The covered CDR3 bases are TGTGCCAGCAGTTTCCGGGACAGGGCCTATGGC. The V call is TRBV2, the J call TRBJ1-2; 9 bases line up with TRBD1. Sequencing ends 3 residues short of the CDR3 end; the germline J gene provides the rest. Germline trimming cut 5 bases from V and 4 bases from J; bases unmatched to any gene: 5. This CDR3 is 14 amino acids long. Germline loops: CDR1 SNHLY, CDR2 FYNNEI.

This clone showed up many times. The CDR3 goes on 3 residues after the read ends, and that part is filled in from the germline J gene. V gene TRBV5-4 combines with J gene TRBJ1-2; D gene ambiguous. The V and J ends lost 4 bases and 5 bases respectively, with 15 bases between them. CDR1 is SGHNT, CDR2 YYREEE, per germline (reference sequence). There are 14 residues in the CDR3. The CDR3 is CASSGLDGNYGYTF. The CDR3 DNA, read in part, is TGTGCCAGCAGCGGACTGGACGGAAATTATGGC.